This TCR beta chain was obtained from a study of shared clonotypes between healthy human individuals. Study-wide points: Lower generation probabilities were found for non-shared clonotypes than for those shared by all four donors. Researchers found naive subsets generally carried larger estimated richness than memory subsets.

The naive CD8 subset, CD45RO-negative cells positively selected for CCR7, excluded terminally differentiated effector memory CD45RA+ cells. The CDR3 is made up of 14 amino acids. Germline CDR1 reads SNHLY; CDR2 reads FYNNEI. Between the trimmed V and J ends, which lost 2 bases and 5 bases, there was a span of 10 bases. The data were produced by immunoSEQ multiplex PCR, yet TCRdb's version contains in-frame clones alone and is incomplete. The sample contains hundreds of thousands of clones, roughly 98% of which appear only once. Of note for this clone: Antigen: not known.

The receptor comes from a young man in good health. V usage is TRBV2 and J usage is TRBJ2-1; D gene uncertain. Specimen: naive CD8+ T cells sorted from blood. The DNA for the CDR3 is TGTGCCAGCAGTGAATTAGCAGATGACAATGAGCAGTTCTTC. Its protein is CASSELADDNEQFF.